Listed here are 11 T cell receptor beta chains from one sample, sequenced in a study of cytomegalovirus exposure and HLA in healthy donors. The primer mix had 60 Vbeta and 13 Jbeta primers. The table came from immunoSEQ multiplex PCR; TCRdb's copy has only in-frame clones and leaves some out. The sample carries about 120,000 clones, 50% to 70% recorded once. Sequences were obtained from PBMCs. The receptor set was obtained from a woman in her thirties or forties in good health and CMV-seropositive.

This clone was seen more than once but under ten times. The chain is built from TRBV5-6 and TRBJ1-1, with TRBD1 identical over 7 bases. The germline CDR1 and CDR2 sequences are SGHDT and YYEEEE. V shed 4 bases and J 7 bases; nucleotides not matched to a gene: 7. The length of the CDR3 is 13 residues. The CDR3 DNA reads TGTGCCAGCAGCAGGGGTAGGGACAGTGAAGCTTTCTTT. Encoded protein: CASSRGRDSEAFF. Based on the CDR3 plus reference TRBV5-6 and TRBJ1-1, the full variable domain is DAGVTQSPTHLIKTRGQQVTLRCSPKSGHDTVSWYQQALGQGPQFIFQYYEEEERQRGNFPDRFSGHQFPNYSSELNVNALLLGDSALYLCASSRGRDSEAFFGQGTRLTVV.

J is TRBJ2-7 and V is TRBV5-6, with D hard to call. V was trimmed by 6 bases and J by 2 bases, leaving 15 bases between them. This CDR3 is built from 14 residues. The germline V gene has CDR1 SGHDT and CDR2 YYEEEE. This CDR3 reads CASTPALAPYEQYF. The CDR3 coding sequence is TGTGCCAGCACCCCTGCCCTGGCACCCTACGAGCAGTACTTC.

The rearrangement joins TRBV28 to TRBJ1-1, with D perhaps TRBD1 (6 bases). Trimming cost V 4 bases and J 0 bases, with 18 bases left between them. Germline-derived CDR1 and CDR2 are MDHEN and SYDVKM. The CDR3 has 17 residues. CDR3 coding DNA: TGTGCCAGCAGTTCGCCGGGGAGGGGGTTGCTGAACACTGAAGCTTTCTTT. It codes for CASSSPGRGLLNTEAFF.

The chain has TRBV7-3 and TRBJ2-3, with 8 positions matching TRBD2. Germline V gene lookup returns CDR1 SGHTA and CDR2 FQGTGA. After removal of 2 bases from V and 2 bases from J, the junction contained 6 bases not matched to a gene. This CDR3 region has 16 residues. The CDR3 here is CASSLGTSGSTDTQYF. The CDR3 DNA reads as TGTGCCAGCAGCTTAGGTACTAGCGGTTCCACAGATACGCAGTATTTT. Filled out from reference TRBV7-3 and TRBJ2-3, the complete variable domain reads GAGVSQTPSNKVTEKGKYVELRCDPISGHTALYWYRQSLGQGPEFLIYFQGTGAADDSGLPNDRFFAVRPEGSVSTLKIQRTERGDSAVYLCASSLGTSGSTDTQYFGPGTRLTVL.

This clone was detected only once. The V call is TRBV4-1, the J call TRBJ2-7; 10 bases match TRBD2. Germline assignment: CDR1 MGHRA and CDR2 YSYEKL. V gave up 2 bases and J gave up 2 bases; unmatched junction bases: 3. CDR3 length equals 15 residues. In nucleotides, the CDR3 is TGCGCCAGCAGCCAACAACTAGCGGGAACCTACGAGCAGTACTTC. Translation gives CASSQQLAGTYEQYF.

To note about this clone: A much larger clonotype is one base distant, so this may be a read error. The chain combines TRBV27 with TRBJ2-7, with TRBD1 matching over 11 bases. CDR3 length: 14 amino acids. Germline assignment: CDR1 MNHEY and CDR2 SMNVEV (reference sequence). With 4 bases clipped from V and 3 bases from J, the junction kept 2 bases outside the gene matches. Here the CDR3 DNA reads TGTGCCAGCAGTTCCGGGACAGGGGGCTACGAGCAGTACTTC. This codes for CASSSGTGGYEQYF.

This clone was counted only a few times. This sequence joins TRBV6-1 and TRBJ2-2; 10 nucleotides agree with TRBD2. Germline V lookup: CDR1 MNHNS, CDR2 SASEGT. The CDR3 sequence is 14 residues long. J gave up 7 bases and V 7 bases, and 6 bases lay outside the gene matches. CDR3: CASTRPSGGGELFF. In DNA form, the CDR3 reads TGTGCCAGCACCAGGCCTAGCGGGGGCGGGGAGCTGTTTTTT.

This clone came up a few times. This rearrangement joins TRBV7-6 to TRBJ2-7, with a tentative D call TRBD1 (6 bases). Germline-derived CDR1 and CDR2 are SGHVS and FNYEAQ. The CDR3 length is 15 residues. V dropped 0 bases and J dropped 4 bases, with 13 bases sitting between them. The CDR3 coding sequence is TGTGCCAGCAGCTTAGCAATGGGGGCGCGATACGAGCAGTACTTC. Translation gives CASSLAMGARYEQYF. The full variable domain, rest sourced from reference TRBV7-6 and TRBJ2-7, is GAGVSQSPRYKVTKRGQDVALRCDPISGHVSLYWYRQALGQGPEFLTYFNYEAQQDKSGLPNDRFSAERPEGSISTLTIQRTEQRDSAMYRCASSLAMGARYEQYFGPGTRLTVT.

The chain carries TRBV5-5 and TRBJ1-2, with TRBD1 matching 9 bases. Germline V gene data show CDR1 as SGHKS and CDR2 as YYEKEE (reference sequence). Germline trimming cut 3 bases from V and 4 bases from J; bases unmatched to any gene: 4. The CDR3 totals 14 residues. CDR3 sequence reads: CASSSTGGGYGYTF. The CDR3 DNA reads as TGTGCCAGCAGCTCCACAGGGGGCGGCTATGGCTACACCTTC.

A word on this clone: One end of the junction is discordant with germline, which a read error may explain. V and J are TRBV7-9 and TRBJ2-7, with D maybe TRBD2 (5 bases). The CDR3 is made up of 14 amino acids. The germline gives CDR1 SEHNR, CDR2 FQNEAQ (reference sequence). The CDR3 spells CSSSFDYLSSEQYF. The CDR3 DNA is TGTTCCAGCAGCTTCGACTACCTATCCTCCGAGCAGTACTTC.

The sample holds one count of this clone. The rearrangement uses TRBV5-6 and TRBJ2-7, with D hard to call. The CDR3 contains 14 residues. Germline CDR1 reads SGHDT; CDR2 reads YYEEEE. The germline V and J ends were trimmed by 2 bases and 0 bases, with 9 bases remaining between them. The DNA of the CDR3 is TGTGCCAGCAGCTTTGGCGGATTCTCCTACGAGCAGTACTTC. It codes for CASSFGGFSYEQYF.